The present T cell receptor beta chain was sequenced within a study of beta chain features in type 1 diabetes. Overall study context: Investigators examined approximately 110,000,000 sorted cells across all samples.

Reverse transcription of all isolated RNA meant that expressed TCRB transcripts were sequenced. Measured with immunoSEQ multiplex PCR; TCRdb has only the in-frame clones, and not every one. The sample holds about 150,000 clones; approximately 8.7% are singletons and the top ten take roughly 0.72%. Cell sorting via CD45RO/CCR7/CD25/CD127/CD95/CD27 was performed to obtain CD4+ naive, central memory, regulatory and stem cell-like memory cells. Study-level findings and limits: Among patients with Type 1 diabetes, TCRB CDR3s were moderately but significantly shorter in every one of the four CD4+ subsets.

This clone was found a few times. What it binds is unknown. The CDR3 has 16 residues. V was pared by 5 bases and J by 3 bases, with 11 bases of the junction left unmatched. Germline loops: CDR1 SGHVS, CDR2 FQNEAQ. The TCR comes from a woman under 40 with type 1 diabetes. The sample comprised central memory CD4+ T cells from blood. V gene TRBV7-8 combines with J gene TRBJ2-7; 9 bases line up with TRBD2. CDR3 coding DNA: TGTGCCAGCAGCCCACTAGGGCGGACTAGCGTCTACGAGCAGTACTTC. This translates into CASSPLGRTSVYEQYF.